Each of the 5 T cell receptor beta chains below was sequenced from the same sample in a study of PD-1 blockade in classical Hodgkin lymphoma (dated by TCRdb to 2018 to 2020). The library came from the immunoSEQ multiplex PCR assay. In TCRdb, the immuneACCESS table is reduced to in-frame sequences with V and J assigned. These tables do not hold every clone; where another copy was compared, an unresolved V gene accounts for under half, and the others remain unexplained. The sample contains nearly 25,000 clones, roughly 89% of them found a single time. Around 1.8% of the sample is in the top ten clones. The meaning of the sample's time point label: cycle 1 day 1 (C1D1), immediately before nivolumab initiation. Every trial patient had relapsed following autologous stem cell transplantation, and prior brentuximab vedotin exposure was what differed among cohorts A, B and C. A Miltenyi CD4+ T cell isolation kit was used for magnetic negative selection to purify CD4+ T cells from thawed PBMCs.

The starting material was CD4+ T cells from blood, obtained at baseline. Receptors originate from a human donor with classical Hodgkin lymphoma.

This clone showed up just once. The V and J genes are TRBV6-5 and TRBJ2-7, with D hard to call. The germline V gene has CDR1 MNHEY and CDR2 SVGAGI. Trimming pared 6 bases from V and 2 bases from J, leaving 14 bases between. This CDR3 region has 14 residues. The CDR3 bases are TGTGCCAGCAGGTTGGACGGAACGACCTACGAGCAGTACTTC. Translation gives CASRLDGTTYEQYF.

This chain links TRBV7-2 with TRBJ2-7; possibly TRBD2 for D (5 bases). The germline V gene encodes CDR1 SGHTA and CDR2 FQGNSA. This CDR3 has 14 residues. Between the trimmed V and J ends, which lost 5 bases and 0 bases, there was a span of 11 bases. The CDR3 region has the DNA TGTGCCAGCAGCCCCCACGCGGGCTCCTACGAGCAGTACTTC. Translated: CASSPHAGSYEQYF.

This sequence joins TRBV7-8 and TRBJ2-5; D gene unclear. The J call may be wrong; the DNA end is better matched by TRBJ2-7. The CDR3 loop spans 16 amino acids. Germline assignment: CDR1 SGHVS and CDR2 FQNEAQ. The CDR3 is CASSLALAVTAYEQYF. In DNA, the CDR3 is TGTGCCAGCAGCTTAGCGCTTGCAGTGACCGCCTACGAGCAGTACTTC.

This rearrangement joins TRBV6-1 to TRBJ2-7; 7 bases align to TRBD1. This CDR3 is built from 15 residues. J was trimmed by 2 bases and V by 3 bases; bases with no gene match: 7. Germline-derived CDR1 and CDR2 are MNHNS and SASEGT. The CDR3 sequence is CASSDTGVGPYEQYF. The CDR3 DNA is TGTGCCAGCAGTGATACAGGGGTAGGTCCCTACGAGCAGTACTTC.

The chain carries TRBV25-1 and TRBJ2-3, with 7 bases aligning to TRBD1. Trimming took 5 bases from V and 4 from J; bases not matched to a gene: 12. Germline loops: CDR1 MGHDK, CDR2 SYGVNS. CDR3 size: 16 residues. For the CDR3, the DNA is TGTGCCAGCAGTCCCCGGGACAGCCTTAGCGCAGATACGCAGTATTTT. Translation: CASSPRDSLSADTQYF.